This TCR beta chain was sequenced in a study of OX40 agonist ivuxolimab in advanced cancers. Background on the whole study: Ivuxolimab was an agonistic, fully human IgG2 monoclonal antibody directed against OX40 (CD134), a costimulatory receptor. Intravenous ivuxolimab was administered to patients every 2 weeks at six dose levels: 0.01, 0.1, 0.3, 1.5, 3 and 10 mg/kg. Of the approximately 50 dose-escalation patients, hepatocellular carcinoma was present in approximately 20, melanoma in roughly 15, renal cell carcinoma in 9 and head and neck cancer in 9. In the dose-escalation cohort, approximately 82% of patients were male, and the mean age was approximately 60 years, with a range of roughly 20 to 85. Prior anti-PD-1, anti-PD-L1 or anti-CTLA-4 therapy was permitted, and checkpoint inhibitors had been received by roughly 40% of dose-escalation patients. Partial responses occurred in three dose-escalation patients, of whom one had hepatocellular carcinoma and two had cutaneous melanoma. The purpose of peripheral TCRbeta sequencing was to test whether ivuxolimab changed TCR sequence diversity and led to clonal T-cell expansion. The paper reports the monotherapy dose-escalation portion (N ≈ 52 patients) of the phase I ivuxolimab trial.

The study at large found these results: Clonal expansion of both CD4+ and CD8+ blood T cells was observed from baseline to week 6 at doses 0.1 to 3.0 mg/kg. After ivuxolimab, expanded clones were on average more numerous among CD8+ T cells than among CD4+ T cells. Low levels of normalized T-cell clonal expansion were also shown by some nonresponding patients. Which antigens the clonally expanded peripheral T cells were specific for was not determined. In partial responders in the 0.1-3.0 mg/kg groups, normalized peripheral clonal expansion was found to be among the lowest, especially among CD8+ T cells.

For sequencing of the TCRbeta CDR3 region, genomic DNA was extracted from the sorted cells. TCRbeta CDR3 regions were sequenced using the immunoSEQ Assay. TCRdb obtained this table from immuneACCESS and retained in-frame rearrangements with V and J assigned. These tables miss some clones; where compared with another copy, unresolved V genes account for less than half of the shortfall, and the remainder is unexplained. The sample includes roughly 59,000 clones, with around 82% observed a single time. The ten largest clones represent 1% of the sample. This clone was observed once. The antigen it recognizes is unknown. No quality values exist for individual bases; no much larger clone is one base distant. The trial excluded patients who had a history of autoimmune disease or who were on systemic immunosuppression. In every dose cohort, peripheral blood was drawn for TCR sequencing at baseline, cycle 4 day 1, and cycle 7 day 1. The samples were drawn from a first-in-human, open-label, multicenter phase I dose-escalation trial of ivuxolimab. Adults with locally advanced or metastatic head and neck squamous cell, hepatocellular, melanoma or renal cell carcinoma were enrolled in the trial. CD4+ and CD8+ T cells were sorted separately from peripheral blood before TCR sequencing.

The sequences come from CD4+ or CD8+ T cells sorted from blood, collected in a trial of the OX40 agonist ivuxolimab. The TCR originated in an adult with an advanced solid tumor such as melanoma, head and neck, liver or kidney cancer.

The DNA sequence follows: TGCGCCAGCAGCCAGGATGGGCAGCGTAGACAGCCCCAGCATTTT. Its protein is CASSQDGQRRQPQHF. This chain is built from TRBV4-1 and TRBJ1-5, with the D gene not confidently named. Spanning cysteine to phenylalanine, the CDR3 consists of 15 amino acids. Here the CDR3 DNA is all that survives: 45 bases in frame from base 1. V loses 3 bases of germline sequence and J loses 7 bases, and the interval between the two ends is 16 bases. The germline V gene sets CDR1 to MGHRA and CDR2 to YSYEKL.